The 23 T cell receptor beta chains below all came from one sample that was sequenced in a study of post-analysis software for immune sequencing data. Study results and limitations: With TRBV5-6, TRBV5-1 and TRBV20-1 included, five TRBV segments were more frequent in patients than in controls.

cDNA libraries for TCR beta contained unique molecular identifiers. TCRdb itself ran the PCR reads through MiXCR, one entry per CDR3 protein. The sample includes fewer than 850,000 distinct CDR3 sequences, about half of them seen just once. Antigens of these TCRs are unknown. Sequences were obtained from blood. These receptors were taken from a girl aged 10 to 17 with multiple sclerosis.

This chain links TRBV4-1 with TRBJ2-5; D remains unclear. The CDR3 length is 15 residues. Trimming shortened V by 2 bases and J by 11 bases, and 21 bases separated the two germline ends. CDR1 and CDR2 (germline): MGHRA, YSYEKL. CDR3 DNA sequence: TGCGCCAGCAGCCAAACAAGCGACTCCTACAATGAGCAGTACTTC. It is translated as CASSQTSDSYNEQYF.

There are a few counts of this clonotype. The V and J genes are TRBV2 and TRBJ1-2; D perhaps matches TRBD1 (5 bases). This CDR3 has 12 residues. Trimming removed 5 bases at V and 5 bases at J, with 9 bases between. CDR1 SNHLY and CDR2 FYNNEI come from the germline V gene. In DNA form, the CDR3 reads TGTGCCAGCAGTATCGGGGCTTATGGCTACACCTTC. Protein sequence: CASSIGAYGYTF. The whole variable domain, filled in from reference TRBV2 and TRBJ1-2, reads EPEVTQTPSHQVTQMGQEVILRCVPISNHLYFYWYRQILGQKVEFLVSFYNNEISEKSEIFDDQFSVERPDGSNFTLKIRSTKLEDSAMYFCASSIGAYGYTFGSGTRLTVV.

J is TRBJ2-5 and V is TRBV4-2; D possibly matches TRBD1 or TRBD2 (5 bases each). The J call may be faulty, since TRBJ2-7 better matches the DNA end. CDR1 LGHNA and CDR2 YNFKEQ come from the germline V gene. This CDR3 is 14 amino acids long. The chain's CDR3 is CASSQWGSTAEQYF. The DNA for the CDR3 is TGTGCCAGCAGCCAATGGGGGTCCACCGCCGAGCAGTACTTC.

The sample holds one count of this clonotype. The V and J genes are TRBV7-9 and TRBJ1-4; D gene uncertain. The CDR3 is made up of 15 amino acids. The germline V gene has CDR1 SEHNR and CDR2 FQNEAQ (reference sequence). V gave up 5 bases and J gave up 0 bases, with 10 bases separating them. The CDR3 DNA reads TGTGCCAGCAGCATCGGAGGTGCAACTAATGAAAAACTGTTTTTT. Translating gives CASSIGGATNEKLFF.

This clonotype has a handful of counts. The chain carries TRBV28 and TRBJ2-5, with 8 bases identical to TRBD2. Unmatched junction bases numbered 18, after V lost 4 bases and J lost 11 bases. Germline V lookup: CDR1 MDHEN, CDR2 SYDVKM. The CDR3 totals 16 residues. CDR3 nucleotide sequence: TGTGCCAGCAGTTCGTCTCGCGGGGGGATCTCTCGTCGGCAGTACTTC. Translating gives CASSSSRGGISRRQYF.

This clonotype has a handful of counts. The rearrangement links TRBV6-2 or TRBV6-3 to TRBJ2-2; D is uncertain. Trimming left V 6 bases short and J 7 bases short, with 6 bases between. This CDR3 region has 11 residues. Germline V gene lookup returns CDR1 MNHEY and CDR2 SVGEGT. CDR3 loop: CASSHIGELFF. DNA of the CDR3: TGTGCCAGCAGCCACATCGGGGAGCTGTTTTTT.

The chain couples TRBV4-3 to TRBJ1-4; no clear D gene. V was cut by 2 bases and J by 0 bases, with 10 bases left in between. The germline V gene has CDR1 LGHNA and CDR2 YSLEER. This CDR3 is 16 amino acids long. The CDR3 loop reads CASSQQGDATNEKLFF. In DNA, the CDR3 is TGCGCCAGCAGCCAACAAGGAGACGCAACTAATGAAAAACTGTTTTTT.

The V and J genes are TRBV7-9 and TRBJ2-7; TRBD2 agrees at 10 bases. The V segment lost 7 bases and the J segment 6 bases; nucleotides outside the gene matches: 15. The germline V gene encodes CDR1 SEHNR and CDR2 FQNEAQ (reference sequence). The CDR3 has 16 amino acids. CDR3 in DNA: TGTGCCAGCAACCTATTTACGGGACTAGCGAATTCCGAGCAGTACTTC. Translating gives CASNLFTGLANSEQYF.

The gene calls are TRBV4-1 and TRBJ2-1; TRBD2 matches 13 bases. With V trimmed by 0 bases and J by 7 bases, 6 bases remained unmatched. The germline V gene has CDR1 MGHRA and CDR2 YSYEKL. The CDR3 consists of 17 residues. The CDR3 DNA follows: TGCGCCAGCAGCCAAGAAGGACTAGCGGGAGAAGGGAATGAGCAGTTCTTC. Translating gives CASSQEGLAGEGNEQFF.

The genes are TRBV20-1 and TRBJ2-5, with D possibly TRBD2 on 6 matching bases. The DNA matches TRBJ2-7 better at its end, which makes the J call doubtful. Germline V CDR1 and CDR2: DFQATT, SNEGSKA (reference sequence). CDR3 size: 14 residues. The chain's CDR3 is CSASKSGDGYEQYF. For the CDR3, the DNA is TGCAGTGCTAGCAAGTCGGGGGATGGATACGAGCAGTACTTC.

A few counts support this clonotype. The CDR3 region is CASSLGLTEAFF. CDR3 nucleotide sequence: TGTGCCAGCAGTTTAGGTCTCACTGAAGCTTTCTTT. The chain employs TRBV12-3 or TRBV12-4 and TRBJ1-1, with D unresolved. There are 12 residues in the CDR3. V was clipped by 1 base and J by 4 bases, with 4 bases between them.

This chain joins TRBV11-2 and TRBJ2-3, with D tentatively TRBD1 (5 bases). V was clipped by 7 bases and J by 2 bases, with 16 bases between them. CDR1 SGHAT and CDR2 FQNNGV come from the germline V gene. This CDR3 is 15 amino acids long. The CDR3: CASILRGAPTDTQYF. Here the CDR3 DNA reads TGTGCCAGCATCCTACGTGGGGCGCCCACAGATACGCAGTATTTT. Combining the CDR3 with reference TRBV11-2 and TRBJ2-3 gives the whole variable domain EAGVAQSPRYKIIEKRQSVAFWCNPISGHATLYWYQQILGQGPKLLIQFQNNGVVDDSQLPKDRFSAERLKGVDSTLKIQPAKLEDSAVYLCASILRGAPTDTQYFGPGTRLTVL.

This chain joins TRBV7-3 and TRBJ1-2, with D maybe TRBD1 (5 bases). The CDR3 totals 16 residues. Per germline, CDR1 SGHTA and CDR2 FQGTGA. Trimming took 5 bases from V and 0 from J, leaving 16 bases between them. CDR3 sequence: CASSPQGGRANYGYTF. For the CDR3, the DNA is TGTGCCAGCAGCCCGCAGGGAGGGAGGGCTAACTATGGCTACACCTTC.

J is TRBJ2-4 and V is TRBV12-3 or TRBV12-4; D is uncertain. The V gene lost 8 bases and the J gene lost 0 bases, with 8 bases spanning the gap. The CDR3 totals 13 residues. The CDR3 nucleotides are TGTGCCAGCGCTACGGCAGCCAAAAACATTCAGTACTTC. This codes for CASATAAKNIQYF.

The J gene is TRBJ2-1, the V gene TRBV20-1, with no clear D. V was pared by 6 bases and J by 0 bases, with 12 bases between. CDR1 DFQATT and CDR2 SNEGSKA come from the germline V gene (reference sequence). The CDR3 runs 14 residues. The DNA of the CDR3 is TGCAGTGCCCTCCGAGAAAGCTCCTACAATGAGCAGTTCTTC. Translating it yields CSALRESSYNEQFF.

The rearrangement links TRBV6-1 to TRBJ1-1; D unclear. The germline V and J ends were trimmed by 1 base and 4 bases, with 7 bases remaining between them. The CDR3 is made up of 13 amino acids. The germline CDR1 and CDR2 sequences are MNHNS and SASEGT. CDR3: CASSEEGSTEAFF. CDR3 nucleotides: TGTGCCAGCAGTGAAGAAGGTAGCACTGAAGCTTTCTTT.

The rearrangement joins TRBV5-1 to TRBJ2-7; a possible D gene is TRBD1 (5 bases). From germline, CDR1 is SGHRS and CDR2 YFSETQ. The ends were cut back, 0 bases at V and 7 bases at J, with 17 bases in the middle. This CDR3 spans 15 amino acids. The CDR3 region has the DNA TGCGCCAGCAGCTTGGCCGGTGGGATGGGGCGAGAGCAGTACTTC. It yields the protein CASSLAGGMGREQYF.

The V and J genes are TRBV12-3 or TRBV12-4 and TRBJ1-2, with TRBD1 matching 11 bases. CDR3 length: 18 residues. The J segment lost 4 bases and the V segment lost 5 bases, leaving 15 bases of the junction unmatched. The CDR3, as DNA: TGTGCCAGCAGTCCCTCCGGGACAGGGGGAGGACGGGGCTATGGCTACACCTTC. Residues: CASSPSGTGGGRGYGYTF.

In its sample, this clonotype was seen a few times. V and J are TRBV6-4 and TRBJ2-5, with 7 bases matching TRBD2. The trim removed 7 bases at V and 5 bases at J, leaving 7 bases unmatched. The CDR3 extends over 13 amino acids. CDR1 and CDR2 (germline): MRHNA, SNTAGT. Written as DNA, the CDR3 is TGTGCCAGCACCCCGGGAGGCGGGGAGACCCAGTACTTC. Its protein product is CASTPGGGETQYF.

CDR3 residues: CSATSGGTYEQYF. CDR3 DNA: TGCAGTGCTACTAGCGGGGGAACCTACGAGCAGTACTTC. V is TRBV20-1 and J is TRBJ2-7, with 10 bases identical to TRBD2. V shed 4 bases and J 2 bases; nucleotides not matched to a gene: 2. CDR3 length equals 13 residues. Germline V gene data show CDR1 as DFQATT and CDR2 as SNEGSKA (reference sequence).

The chain has TRBV9 and TRBJ2-4, with D uncertain. The better agreement between TRBJ2-7 and the DNA end casts doubt on the J call. The CDR3 extends over 13 amino acids. The V gene's germline CDR1 is SGDLS and CDR2 YYNGEE. The CDR3 DNA reads TGTGCCAGCAGCGTAGGGCAGTTGGGCGAGCAGTACTTC. Residues: CASSVGQLGEQYF.

The chain carries TRBV6-1 and TRBJ1-2; D might be TRBD1 (6 bases). CDR1 is MNHNS, CDR2 SASEGT, per germline. The germline V and J ends were trimmed by 5 bases and 4 bases, with 14 bases remaining between them. The CDR3 has 14 amino acids. CDR3 sequence: CASSRRGLLYGYTF. Written as DNA, the CDR3 is TGTGCCAGCAGTCGCCGGGGGCTTCTCTATGGCTACACCTTC.

The table lists this clonotype with a few counts. The chain joins TRBV7-8 to TRBJ2-4; 7 bases are shared with TRBD1. V lost 5 bases to trimming and J lost 0 bases; unmatched junction nucleotides: 10. Germline V gives CDR1 SGHVS, CDR2 FQNEAQ. This CDR3 region has 17 residues. DNA of the CDR3: TGTGCCAGCAGCGCGACAGGGAGAGGTAGAGCCAAAAACATTCAGTACTTC. This encodes CASSATGRGRAKNIQYF.